What follows are 14 T cell receptor beta chains derived from one specimen sequenced in a study of blood T cell repertoires in COVID-19. Method: immunoSEQ multiplex PCR; TCRdb's copy keeps in-frame clones and lacks some. Altogether approximately 200,000 clones are present, about 85% being singletons, with the ten largest covering 2.9%. Sequencing used peripheral blood. These receptors were collected from a man aged 50 or older who had recovered from COVID-19.

The gene calls are TRBV28 and TRBJ2-2; D is uncertain. The germline V gene has CDR1 MDHEN and CDR2 SYDVKM. The CDR3 covers 11 residues. Deletions cut 5 bases from V and 6 bases from J, with 4 bases between. CDR3 sequence: CASSLPGELFF. The CDR3 coding sequence is TGTGCCAGCAGTCTCCCCGGGGAGCTGTTTTTT.

The chain combines TRBV7-9 with TRBJ2-2; D is unclear. This CDR3 comprises 16 residues. CDR1 is SEHNR and CDR2 is FQNEAQ in the germline V gene (reference sequence). V was clipped by 3 bases and J by 0 bases, with 11 bases between them. The CDR3 loop reads CASSLARPTNTGELFF. For the CDR3, the DNA is TGTGCCAGCAGCTTGGCCCGCCCCACGAACACCGGGGAGCTGTTTTTT. Filled out from reference TRBV7-9 and TRBJ2-2, the complete variable domain reads DTGVSQNPRHKITKRGQNVTFRCDPISEHNRLYWYRQTLGQGPEFLTYFQNEAQLEKSRLLSDRFSAERPKGSFSTLEIQRTEQGDSAMYLCASSLARPTNTGELFFGEGSRLTVL.

The rearrangement joins TRBV14 to TRBJ1-1; D gene ambiguous. The CDR3 extends over 14 amino acids. The germline V and J ends were trimmed by 6 bases and 1 base, with 12 bases remaining between them. From germline, CDR1 is SGHDN and CDR2 FVKESK. CDR3 region: CASSYYTSNTEAFF. DNA of the CDR3: TGTGCCAGCAGTTACTACACCTCGAACACTGAAGCTTTCTTT.

The chain uses TRBV6-5 and TRBJ2-2; D may be TRBD1 (6 bases). In germline, CDR1 is MNHEY, CDR2 SVGAGI. This CDR3 contains 15 residues. Trimming stripped 7 bases from V and 4 bases from J, with 16 bases between. The CDR3 DNA sequence: TGTGCCAGCACCCCAACGGCAGGGGCCACCGGGGAGCTGTTTTTT. It is translated as CASTPTAGATGELFF.

This sequence joins TRBV7-9 and TRBJ2-5; possibly TRBD2 for D (5 bases). The CDR3 loop spans 15 amino acids. V lost 2 bases, J lost 1 base, and 11 bases lay in between. Germline assignment: CDR1 SEHNR and CDR2 FQNEAQ (reference sequence). This CDR3 reads CASSLSSGVQETQYF. The CDR3 DNA sequence: TGTGCCAGCAGCTTATCGAGCGGAGTCCAAGAGACCCAGTACTTC.

V gene TRBV27 combines with J gene TRBJ1-4, with D maybe TRBD1 (5 bases). The CDR3 runs to 14 residues. From germline, CDR1 is MNHEY and CDR2 SMNVEV (reference sequence). V lost 3 bases, J lost 7 bases, and 12 bases lay in between. The CDR3 coding sequence is TGTGCCAGCAGTTTTGCGGGGGTGAGTGAAAAACTGTTTTTT. Translated, it gives CASSFAGVSEKLFF.

This chain joins TRBV27 and TRBJ2-1; a possible D gene is TRBD2 (6 bases). Germline-derived CDR1 and CDR2 are MNHEY and SMNVEV (reference sequence). V lost 5 bases, J lost 4 bases, and 18 bases lay in between. The length of the CDR3 is 16 residues. The DNA for the CDR3 is TGTGCCAGCAGTAAAGATGGTAGCGGAAATTACAATGAGCAGTTCTTC. This encodes CASSKDGSGNYNEQFF.

The V and J genes are TRBV11-2 and TRBJ2-7; D remains unclear. The CDR3 totals 13 residues. CDR1 SGHAT and CDR2 FQNNGV come from the germline V gene. Trimming pared 1 base from V and 5 bases from J, leaving 9 bases between. The CDR3 sequence is CASSLAGPNEQYF. CDR3 nucleotide sequence: TGTGCCAGCAGCTTAGCGGGTCCAAACGAGCAGTACTTC.

Concerning this clone: Other DNA sequences in this specimen translate into the identical CDR3. V usage is TRBV19 and J usage is TRBJ2-1, with 7 bases identical to TRBD2. Trimming cost V 5 bases and J 4 bases; bases outside gene matches: 5. CDR1 is LNHDA, CDR2 SQIVND, per germline (reference sequence). This CDR3 contains 14 residues. The CDR3 nucleotides are TGTGCCAGTAGTTACGGGGGGAGTTACAATGAGCAGTTCTTC. Protein product: CASSYGGSYNEQFF.

The chain couples TRBV11-3 to TRBJ2-2; 8 nucleotides agree with TRBD1. The CDR3 totals 15 residues. The germline V gene encodes CDR1 SGHNT and CDR2 YENEEA. Germline trimming cut 6 bases from V and 6 bases from J; bases unmatched to any gene: 9. CDR3 nucleotides: TGTGCCAGCAGTGACAGGGGAGGAATGGCCGGGGAGCTGTTTTTT. Its protein product is CASSDRGGMAGELFF. The whole variable domain, remainder taken from reference TRBV11-3 and TRBJ2-2, is EAGVVQSPRYKIIEKKQPVAFWCNPISGHNTLYWYLQNLGQGPELLIRYENEEAVDDSQLPKDRFSAERLKGVDSTLKIQPAELGDSAVYLCASSDRGGMAGELFFGEGSRLTVL.

The rearrangement joins TRBV21-1 to TRBJ2-5; whether TRBD1, the table's D call, matches the DNA was not checked. TRBV21-1 is assigned pseudogene status. The CDR3 contains 14 residues. The CDR3 spells CASSQRRGQETQYF. The CDR3 DNA sequence: TGTGCCAGCAGCCAACGCAGGGGTCAAGAGACCCAGTACTTC.

This clone was detected only once. The rearrangement links TRBV19 to TRBJ2-7, with 10 bases that match TRBD1. The CDR3 extends over 16 amino acids. Looked up from germline, CDR1 is LNHDA and CDR2 is SQIVND (reference sequence). Trimming at V came to 5 bases and at J to 0 bases, leaving 7 bases not matched to a gene. The CDR3 DNA reads TGTGCCAGTAGTCCCGGGACAGGGGTCGGCTCCTACGAGCAGTACTTC. It specifies CASSPGTGVGSYEQYF.

This clone was seen once. The chain carries TRBV5-8 and TRBJ1-1; D is undetermined. There are 14 residues in the CDR3. Germline V gene lookup returns CDR1 SGHTS and CDR2 YDEGEE. V was cut by 4 bases and J by 4 bases, with 14 bases left in between. DNA of the CDR3: TGTGCCAGCAGCCGACGAGAGGTGTTCACTGAAGCTTTCTTT. It translates to CASSRREVFTEAFF.

The genes are TRBV30 and TRBJ2-5; tentative D call: TRBD1 (5 bases). Germline CDR1 and CDR2: GTSNPN and SVGIG (reference sequence). The V end lost 7 bases, the J end lost 4 bases, and 13 bases lay between the germline ends. This CDR3 spans 12 amino acids. This CDR3 reads CAYRTFGETQYF. CDR3 sequence (DNA): TGTGCCTACAGGACCTTTGGAGAGACCCAGTACTTC. The full variable domain, with the rest looked up from reference TRBV30 and TRBJ2-5, is SQTIHQWPATLVQPVGSPLSLECTVEGTSNPNLYWYRQAAGRGLQLLFYSVGIGQISSEVPQNLSASRPQDRQFILSSKKLLLSDSGFYLCAYRTFGETQYFGPGTRLLVL.